This T cell receptor beta chain stems from a study of blood T cell repertoires in COVID-19. As for the study in general: Some COVID-19 samples were acute and others convalescent; all came from the United States, Italy and Spain. PBMCs, B-cell-depleted T cells, or T cells provided the cDNA or gDNA that made up the material.

Study processing details: How many nucleated cells were present was estimated from reference gene primer amplification. This table comes from immunoSEQ multiplex PCR, and its TCRdb copy is limited to in-frame clones, with some not included. The DNA was the basis for D and trimming; V, J and clone size are from that table. The sample lists about 200,000 clones, roughly 85% seen once, with less than 5.5% in the top ten. The CDR3 spans 12 residues. Germline V gene lookup returns CDR1 LGHNT and CDR2 FRNRAP. With 3 bases removed from V and 6 bases from J, the gap between germline ends came to 7 bases. The V gene is TRBV12-5, the J gene TRBJ2-3; the D is unclear. The sequencing sample was made of peripheral blood. This TCR was sampled from an elderly woman with acute or convalescent COVID-19. The CDR3 is CASGLLGDTQYF. In nucleotides, the CDR3 is TGTGCTAGTGGTTTACTCGGGGATACGCAGTATTTT.